This entry is about one TCR beta chain. This entry comes from a study of blood T cell repertoires in COVID-19. Study summary: COVID-19 samples from acute and convalescent phases originated in the United States, Italy and Spain. In each case, the material was cDNA or gDNA derived from T cells, B-cell-depleted T cells, or PBMCs.

The CDR3 is 13 amino acids. The ends lost 3 bases at V and 4 bases at J; junction bases unmatched: 4. CDR1 SGHDT and CDR2 YYEEEE come from the germline V gene. In the original analysis: Estimation of nucleated cell counts relied on the amplification of reference gene primers. Sequenced by immunoSEQ multiplex PCR; TCRdb stores in-frame clones only, minus some. That table gives V, J and clone size, and the DNA gave D and trimming. The sample shows some 230,000 clones, roughly 83% of them seen only once. The sample consisted of peripheral blood. The V call is TRBV5-6, the J call TRBJ2-7, with 7 nucleotides matching TRBD1. This TCR was sampled from a woman aged 45-59 years with acute or convalescent COVID-19. DNA for the CDR3: TGTGCCAGCAGCTCACAGGGGTGGTACGAGCAGTACTTC. This codes for CASSSQGWYEQYF.